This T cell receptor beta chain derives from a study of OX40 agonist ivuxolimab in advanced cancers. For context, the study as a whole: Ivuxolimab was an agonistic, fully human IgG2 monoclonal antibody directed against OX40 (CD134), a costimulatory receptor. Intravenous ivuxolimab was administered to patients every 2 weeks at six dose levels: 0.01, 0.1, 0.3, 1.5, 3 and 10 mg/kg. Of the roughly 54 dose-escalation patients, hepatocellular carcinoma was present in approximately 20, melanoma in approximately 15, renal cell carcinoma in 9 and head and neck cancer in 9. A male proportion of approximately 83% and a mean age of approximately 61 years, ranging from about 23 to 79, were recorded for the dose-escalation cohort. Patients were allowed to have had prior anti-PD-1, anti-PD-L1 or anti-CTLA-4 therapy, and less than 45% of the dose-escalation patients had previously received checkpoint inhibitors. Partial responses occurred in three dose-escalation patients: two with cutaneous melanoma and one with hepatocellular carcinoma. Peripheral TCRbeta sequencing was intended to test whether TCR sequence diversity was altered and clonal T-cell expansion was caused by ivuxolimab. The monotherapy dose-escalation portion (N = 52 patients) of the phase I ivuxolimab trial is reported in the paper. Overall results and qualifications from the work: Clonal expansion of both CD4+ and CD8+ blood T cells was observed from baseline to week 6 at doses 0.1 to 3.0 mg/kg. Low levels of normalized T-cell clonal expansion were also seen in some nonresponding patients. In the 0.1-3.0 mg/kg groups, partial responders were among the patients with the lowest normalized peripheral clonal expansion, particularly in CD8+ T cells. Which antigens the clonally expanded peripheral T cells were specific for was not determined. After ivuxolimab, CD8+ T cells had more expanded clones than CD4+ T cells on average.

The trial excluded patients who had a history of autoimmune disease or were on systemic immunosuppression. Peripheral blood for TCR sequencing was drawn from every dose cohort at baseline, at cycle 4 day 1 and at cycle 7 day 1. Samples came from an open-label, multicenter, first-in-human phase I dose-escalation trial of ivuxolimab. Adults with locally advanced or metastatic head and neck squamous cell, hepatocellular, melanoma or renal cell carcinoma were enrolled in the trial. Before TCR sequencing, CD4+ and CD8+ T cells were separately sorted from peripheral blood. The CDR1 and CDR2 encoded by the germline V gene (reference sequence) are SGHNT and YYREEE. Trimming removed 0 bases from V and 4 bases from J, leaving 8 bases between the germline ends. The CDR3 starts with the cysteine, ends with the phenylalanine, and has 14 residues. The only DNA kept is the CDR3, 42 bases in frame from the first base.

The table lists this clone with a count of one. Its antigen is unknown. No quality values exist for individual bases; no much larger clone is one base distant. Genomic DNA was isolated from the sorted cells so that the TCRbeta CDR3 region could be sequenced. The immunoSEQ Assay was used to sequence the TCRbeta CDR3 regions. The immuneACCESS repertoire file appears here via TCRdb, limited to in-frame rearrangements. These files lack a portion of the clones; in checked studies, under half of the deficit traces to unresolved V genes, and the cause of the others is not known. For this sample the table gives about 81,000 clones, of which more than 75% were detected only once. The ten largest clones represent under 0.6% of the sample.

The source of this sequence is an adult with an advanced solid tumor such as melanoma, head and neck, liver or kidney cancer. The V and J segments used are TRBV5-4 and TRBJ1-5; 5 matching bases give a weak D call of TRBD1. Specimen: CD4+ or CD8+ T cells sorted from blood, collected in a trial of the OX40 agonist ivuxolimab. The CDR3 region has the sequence CASSLAGGNQPQHF. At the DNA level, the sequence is TGTGCCAGCAGCTTGGCCGGGGGGAATCAGCCCCAGCATTTT.